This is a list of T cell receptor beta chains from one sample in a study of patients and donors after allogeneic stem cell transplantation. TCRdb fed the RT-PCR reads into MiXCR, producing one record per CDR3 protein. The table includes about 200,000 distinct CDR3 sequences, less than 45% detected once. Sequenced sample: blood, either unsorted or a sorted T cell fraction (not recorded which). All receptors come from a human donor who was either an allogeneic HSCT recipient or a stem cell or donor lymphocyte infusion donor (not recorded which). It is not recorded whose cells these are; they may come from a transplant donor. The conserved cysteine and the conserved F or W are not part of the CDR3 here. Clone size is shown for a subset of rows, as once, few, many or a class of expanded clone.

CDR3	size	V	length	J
ASSLERPHEKLF	.	TRBV5-5	12	TRBJ1-4
ASKGPPNTGELF	.	TRBV2	12	TRBJ2-2
ASSQAKNLRITEAF	.	TRBV4-3	14	TRBJ1-1
ASSEKDTQY	few	TRBV5-1	9	TRBJ2-3
ASSQGPAVPYEQY	.	TRBV5-1	13	TRBJ2-7
SVPTPGPYNEQF	.	TRBV29-1	12	TRBJ2-1
ASSYGLAGAVGTQY	.	TRBV5-6	14	TRBJ2-5
ASTSGVTEAF	.	TRBV12-3/TRBV12-4	10	TRBJ1-1
SVEGLNINEQF	.	TRBV29-1	11	TRBJ2-1
ASSRDGTYEQY	.	TRBV9	11	TRBJ2-7
ASSLYAVPSMNTEAF	.	TRBV5-1	15	TRBJ1-1
SVEWQGAGNTEAF	.	TRBV29-1	13	TRBJ1-1
ASRGQSYEQY	.	TRBV12-3/TRBV12-4	10	TRBJ2-7
ASSVAGDNEQF	.	TRBV9	11	TRBJ2-1
AISVGTGMETQY	few	TRBV10-3	12	TRBJ2-5
ASSPTGAYYEQY	.	TRBV28	12	TRBJ2-7
ASSFGVNTGELF	.	TRBV7-9	12	TRBJ2-2
ANLAGLAKETQY	few	TRBV5-5	12	TRBJ2-5
AISESHGTGDTGAF	.	TRBV10-3	14	TRBJ1-1
ASSLMSGTTDTQY	.	TRBV5-6	13	TRBJ2-3
ASSVNSGGGELF	.	TRBV9	12	TRBJ2-2
SASPAPGLSGNTIY	.	TRBV20-1	14	TRBJ1-3
ASSTTGPFQETQY	.	TRBV2	13	TRBJ2-5
ASTGGGSGNTIY	few	TRBV6-1	12	TRBJ1-3
SAGDRLTEAF	.	TRBV29-1	10	TRBJ1-1
ASSLAEGGELF	.	TRBV7-2	11	TRBJ2-2
ASSYLSGAHEQY	.	TRBV6-2/TRBV6-3	12	TRBJ2-7
ATFYGGGKSNQPQH	.	TRBV25-1	14	TRBJ1-5
ASRDSVTGELF	few	TRBV28	11	TRBJ2-2
SARILPGAGTEAF	few	TRBV20-1	13	TRBJ1-1
ASSSETGTAPGTQY	.	TRBV27	14	TRBJ2-5
ASSPTGTGFIEQF	.	TRBV4-3	13	TRBJ2-1
ASKGDPASPLH	.	TRBV28	11	TRBJ1-6
ASSYNTDRQGEAF	few	TRBV5-1	13	TRBJ1-1
AWSPLANTEAF	.	TRBV30	11	TRBJ1-1
ASSFRGRMETQY	.	TRBV5-1	12	TRBJ2-5
ASSDGLAGVILQF	.	TRBV12-3/TRBV12-4	13	TRBJ2-1
ASSPGTGLYNSPLH	.	TRBV7-6	14	TRBJ1-6
ASSSSDQNTEAF	.	TRBV7-9	12	TRBJ1-1
ASSNEGQHPNTEAF	few	TRBV7-9	14	TRBJ1-1
ASSFGGSPDTQY	.	TRBV7-9	12	TRBJ2-3
ASSYGTRTNTEAF	few	TRBV6-2/TRBV6-3	13	TRBJ1-1
ATGREEQMNTEAF	.	TRBV10-3	13	TRBJ1-1
ASSLRGVNTEAF	.	TRBV12-3/TRBV12-4	12	TRBJ1-1
ASKIPTGQRNSPLH	.	TRBV2	14	TRBJ1-6
ASSYSRVNYGYT	.	TRBV6-5	12	TRBJ1-2
ASSQVDSPGTYEQY	.	TRBV4-3	14	TRBJ2-7
ASSLGGASSYEQY	.	TRBV5-5	13	TRBJ2-7
ASSPGLAGNEQF	.	TRBV5-5	12	TRBJ2-1
AAGESNSPLH	many	TRBV7-9	10	TRBJ1-6